The 23 T cell receptor beta chains presented below share a single source sample, sequenced in a study of OX40 agonist ivuxolimab in advanced cancers. The protocol was immunoSEQ multiplex PCR, while the TCRdb copy is restricted to in-frame clones and leaves out a portion. Among about 60,000 clones listed, 75% to 85% were seen once. Material: CD4+ or CD8+ T cells sorted from blood, obtained in a trial of the OX40 agonist ivuxolimab. These receptor sequences come from an adult with an advanced solid tumor such as melanoma, head and neck, liver or kidney cancer.

The chain has TRBV11-2 and TRBJ2-1; possible D gene TRBD2, 6 bases. The CDR3 is made up of 14 amino acids. Trimming pared 2 bases from V and 6 bases from J, leaving 11 bases between. Germline CDR1 is SGHAT and CDR2 is FQNNGV. As DNA, the CDR3 is TGTGCCAGCAGCTTAACGGGAGTCTCCAATGAGCAGTTCTTC. Encoded protein: CASSLTGVSNEQFF.

The chain employs TRBV6-5 and TRBJ1-2; unclear D gene. This CDR3 has 13 amino acids. CDR1 is MNHEY and CDR2 is SVGAGI in the germline V gene. Trimming stripped 0 bases from V and 10 bases from J, with 12 bases between. The CDR3 DNA is TGTGCCAGCAGTTACTCGACCCCGACGGCCTACACCTTC. Translation: CASSYSTPTAYTF.

The chain combines TRBV19 with TRBJ1-5; possible D gene TRBD1, 6 bases. V gave up 4 bases and J gave up 4 bases, with 17 bases separating them. CDR1 and CDR2 (germline): LNHDA, SQIVND (reference sequence). CDR3 length: 16 residues. The CDR3 coding sequence is TGTGCCAGTAGTACCAGGTCCCTACAGGGAAATCAGCCCCAGCATTTT. Its translation: CASSTRSLQGNQPQHF.

In nucleotides, the CDR3 is TGTGCCAGCAGTTTAACCCACGGGGGGTACACTGAAGCTTTCTTT. Encoded protein: CASSLTHGGYTEAFF. V gene TRBV27 combines with J gene TRBJ1-1; tentative D call: TRBD1 (5 bases). V lost 2 bases and J 3 bases, leaving 13 bases between the germline ends. Germline V gene sequence: CDR1 MNHEY, CDR2 SMNVEV (reference sequence). The CDR3 totals 15 residues.

CDR3 in DNA: TGTGCCATCTGGGGAGGGCGGATTTATGGCTACACCTTC. As protein: CAIWGGRIYGYTF. The chain uses TRBV6-5 and TRBJ1-2, with D unresolved. V shed 10 bases and J shed 5 bases, with 17 bases lying between them. The CDR3 loop spans 13 amino acids. Per the germline V gene, CDR1 is MNHEY and CDR2 is SVGAGI.

The V and J genes are TRBV5-1 and TRBJ2-3, with 14 positions matching TRBD2. The CDR3 totals 18 residues. The V gene's germline CDR1 is SGHRS and CDR2 YFSETQ. Unmatched junction bases numbered 5, after V lost 2 bases and J lost 0 bases. The CDR3 here is CASSFGLAGGRSTDTQYF. The CDR3 DNA reads as TGCGCCAGCAGCTTCGGACTAGCGGGAGGCCGAAGCACAGATACGCAGTATTTT.

This rearrangement joins TRBV5-1 to TRBJ2-2, with no clear D. CDR1 and CDR2 (germline): SGHRS, YFSETQ. CDR3 length: 14 amino acids. The V and J ends lost 2 bases and 3 bases respectively, with 8 bases between them. CDR3 sequence: CASSLTLDTGELFF. As DNA, the CDR3 is TGCGCCAGCAGCTTAACGTTGGACACCGGGGAGCTGTTTTTT.

This chain uses TRBV2 with TRBJ2-7, with TRBD2 matching 9 bases. This CDR3 has 18 amino acids. V gave up 0 bases and J gave up 5 bases; unmatched junction bases: 14. CDR1 SNHLY and CDR2 FYNNEI come from the germline V gene. The CDR3 region has the DNA TGTGCCAGCAGTGAAGCTCTTAGCGGGAGCCCTCGGGACGACGAGCAGTACTTC. Protein product: CASSEALSGSPRDDEQYF.

CDR3 in amino acids: CASSLRGRNEQFF. The CDR3 DNA follows: TGTGCCAGCAGTTTACGGGGGCGCAATGAGCAGTTCTTC. This chain connects TRBV27 to TRBJ2-1; D is perhaps TRBD1 or TRBD2 (6 bases each). Germline V lookup: CDR1 MNHEY, CDR2 SMNVEV (reference sequence). V gave up 2 bases and J gave up 6 bases, with 8 bases separating them. The CDR3 consists of 13 residues.

This rearrangement joins TRBV27 to TRBJ1-5; D is ambiguous. Germline V gives CDR1 MNHEY, CDR2 SMNVEV (reference sequence). This CDR3 comprises 14 residues. Trimming removed 3 bases at V and 6 bases at J, with 12 bases between. The CDR3, as DNA: TGTGCCAGCAGTTTTAAGGCCTCAGGTCAGCCCCAGCATTTT. It codes for CASSFKASGQPQHF.

The gene calls are TRBV5-1 and TRBJ2-3; D is unclear. The germline CDR1 and CDR2 sequences are SGHRS and YFSETQ. V lost 2 bases to trimming and J lost 5 bases, with 6 bases between them. CDR3 length equals 12 residues. CDR3 region: CASSLEEDTQYF. In nucleotides, the CDR3 is TGCGCCAGCAGCTTAGAGGAAGATACGCAGTATTTT.

This sequence joins TRBV18 and TRBJ2-3; no clear D gene. Germline CDR1 reads KGHSH; CDR2 reads LQKENI. CDR3 length equals 14 residues. V shed 2 bases and J shed 7 bases, with 13 bases lying between them. CDR3 bases: TGTGCCAGCTCACCAGACGCGGTGGTAAATACGCAGTATTTT. It translates to CASSPDAVVNTQYF.

V gene TRBV5-4 combines with J gene TRBJ1-2; tentative D call: TRBD1 (6 bases). The germline gives CDR1 SGHNT, CDR2 YYREEE (reference sequence). Trimming stripped 4 bases from V and 8 bases from J, with 12 bases between. CDR3 length: 12 amino acids. This CDR3 reads CASSPTGGGYTF. The CDR3 bases are TGTGCCAGCAGCCCGACAGGAGGCGGCTACACCTTC.

The chain is built from TRBV7-2 and TRBJ1-5, with D possibly TRBD1 on 6 matching bases. V lost 0 bases and J lost 5, with 11 bases in between. This CDR3 is built from 15 residues. CDR1 and CDR2 (germline): SGHTA, FQGNSA. The CDR3 is CASSLAQGFDQPQHF. CDR3 DNA sequence: TGTGCCAGCAGCTTAGCCCAGGGGTTTGATCAGCCCCAGCATTTT.

This clone was picked up one time. CDR3 DNA sequence: TGTGCCAGCAGTGATGAGGGGCCCACCTACGAGCAGTACTTC. This translates into CASSDEGPTYEQYF. This chain uses TRBV6-5 with TRBJ2-7, with D perhaps given as TRBD1 or TRBD2 (5 bases each). Per germline, CDR1 MNHEY and CDR2 SVGAGI. Trimming removed 5 bases at V and 2 bases at J, with 13 bases between. The CDR3 contains 14 residues.

With respect to this clone: Other DNA sequences in this specimen translate into the identical CDR3. The chain carries TRBV6-6 and TRBJ1-2; no reliable D call. The CDR3 is 12 residues long. V was shortened by 6 bases and J by 3 bases, with 8 bases between the two germline ends. Germline CDR1 is MNHNY and CDR2 is SVGAGI (reference sequence). CDR3 nucleotide sequence: TGTGCCAGCAGCGGGCCAGACTATGGCTACACCTTC. Encoded protein: CASSGPDYGYTF.

The chain uses TRBV7-9 and TRBJ2-1, with D perhaps matching TRBD2 (7 bases). Trimming pared 5 bases from V and 10 bases from J, leaving 18 bases between. CDR1 and CDR2 (germline): SEHNR, FQNEAQ (reference sequence). The CDR3 runs to 14 residues. The CDR3 loop reads CASSPWARGREQFF. DNA of the CDR3: TGTGCCAGCAGCCCTTGGGCGCGGGGGCGGGAGCAGTTCTTC.

The chain is built from TRBV30 and TRBJ1-6, with D uncertain. The V gene lost 1 base and the J gene lost 0 bases, with 10 bases spanning the gap. Germline assignment: CDR1 GTSNPN and CDR2 SVGIG (reference sequence). The CDR3 contains 16 residues. The CDR3: CAWSDSLSSYNSPLHF. CDR3 DNA: TGTGCCTGGAGTGACAGTCTGAGCTCCTATAATTCACCCCTCCACTTT.

This rearrangement joins TRBV6-5 to TRBJ2-3; a weak D match, TRBD1 (5 bases). This CDR3 region has 13 residues. V lost 8 bases and J lost 6, with 15 bases in between. The germline V gene encodes CDR1 MNHEY and CDR2 SVGAGI. The CDR3 DNA follows: TGTGCCAGCTGTAGACATTCAGGGGATACGCAGTATTTT. This codes for CASCRHSGDTQYF.

This chain joins TRBV2 and TRBJ1-5; D is uncertain. Between the trimmed V and J ends, which lost 2 bases and 0 bases, there was a span of 8 bases. This CDR3 spans 15 amino acids. From germline, CDR1 is SNHLY and CDR2 FYNNEI. The CDR3 region has the DNA TGTGCCAGCAGTGAACTCCAGTATAGCAATCAGCCCCAGCATTTT. It specifies CASSELQYSNQPQHF.

This chain links TRBV11-2 with TRBJ2-3; TRBD2 aligns across 7 bases. The CDR3 sequence is 14 residues long. The ends lost 4 bases at V and 4 bases at J; junction bases unmatched: 5. CDR1 and CDR2 from the germline V gene are SGHAT and FQNNGV. For the CDR3, the DNA is TGTGCCAGCAGCTACGGACTAGATGCAGATACGCAGTATTTT. It yields the protein CASSYGLDADTQYF.

This clone was seen only once. The chain uses TRBV27 and TRBJ1-4; 10 bases map to TRBD1. The CDR3 extends over 14 amino acids. Germline V gives CDR1 MNHEY, CDR2 SMNVEV (reference sequence). J gave up 8 bases and V 6 bases, and 6 bases lay outside the gene matches. Here the CDR3 DNA reads TGTGCCAGCAGCTGGGACAGGGGCGGGGAAAAACTGTTTTTT. This codes for CASSWDRGGEKLFF.

The chain has TRBV6-1 and TRBJ1-4; no definite D call. Germline lookup yields CDR1 MNHNS and CDR2 SASEGT. V shed 6 bases and J shed 0 bases, with 11 bases lying between them. The CDR3 totals 15 residues. The CDR3 region has the DNA TGTGCCAGCAGACCCAACAGATCAACTAATGAAAAACTGTTTTTT. It specifies CASRPNRSTNEKLFF.